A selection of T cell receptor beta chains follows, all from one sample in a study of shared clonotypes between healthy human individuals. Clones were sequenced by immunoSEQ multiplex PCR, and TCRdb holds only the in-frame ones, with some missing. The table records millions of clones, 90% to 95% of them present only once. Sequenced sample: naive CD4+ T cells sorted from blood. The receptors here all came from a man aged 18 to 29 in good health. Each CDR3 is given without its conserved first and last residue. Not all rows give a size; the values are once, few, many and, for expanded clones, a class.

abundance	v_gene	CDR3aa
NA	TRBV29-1	SVEILREGSLPYNEQF
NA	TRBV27	ASSSPFWTGNTGELF
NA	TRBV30	AWSVGSGTDTQY
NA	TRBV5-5	ASSVPGQGGGYT
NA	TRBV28	ATRDGTYGYT
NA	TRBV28	ASTPDGTSPSYEQY
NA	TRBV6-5	ASSYYGGSRANVLT
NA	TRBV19	ASSIPAGKTQY
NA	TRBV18	ASSPAGLNNEQF
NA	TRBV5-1	ASSSGRSLLNTEAF
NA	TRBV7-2	ASSSEPRTDTQY
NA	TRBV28	ASSSTNVGAFSPLH
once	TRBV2	ASSYAIFSSYNEQF
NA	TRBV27	ASSLLAGGTPYEQY
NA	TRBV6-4	ASSELTGSNSPLH
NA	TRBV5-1	ASSYLTSGEQY
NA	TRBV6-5	ASSAPSTDTQY
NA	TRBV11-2	ASSLGSGNILETQY
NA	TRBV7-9	ASSLAFQQETQY
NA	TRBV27	ASSLTTEQNTEAF
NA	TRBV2	ASSDVSSGNTIY
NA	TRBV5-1	ASSLQGQPSYEQY
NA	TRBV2	ASSETWDEQF
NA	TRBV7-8	ASSLLALTLREGGQPQH
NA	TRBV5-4	ASSIRYGTAEKLF
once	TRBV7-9	ASSFLMNTEAF
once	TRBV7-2	ASSPGLAETQY
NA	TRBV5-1	ASSRRGAGDTQY
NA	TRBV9	ASSVGDPASYEQY
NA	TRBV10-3	AISPDRNTEAF
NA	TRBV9	ASSVDSGVNRVEQF
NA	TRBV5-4	ASAWTGNTEAF
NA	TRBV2	ASSTDRGLVYEQF
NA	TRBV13	ASSRLAGGLAKNIQY
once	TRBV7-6	ASSSATAVTGELF
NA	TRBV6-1	ASTGAGVNTEAF
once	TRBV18	ASSGTSGNNEQF
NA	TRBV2	ASSEGGGEAF
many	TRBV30	AWAGGANQPQH
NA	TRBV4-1	ASSQDKAGTQETQY
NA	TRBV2	ASSLRRGDNSPLH
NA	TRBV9	ASSVSEWDSGQETQY
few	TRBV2	ASSGGFSEQY
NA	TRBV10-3	AISEEGGLSYEQY
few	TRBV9	ASSVATGTEKSYEQY
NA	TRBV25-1	ASSVVGSLVAQF
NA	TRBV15	ATSRPRGNEAF
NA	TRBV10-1	ASSSVASGELF
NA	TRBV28	ASSPGRGLAGGWYEQF
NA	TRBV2	ASSAYEQY
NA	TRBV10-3	AIRNMGQDKAF
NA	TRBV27	ASSLLVHYEQY
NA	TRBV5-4	ASSPTGGSGYGYT
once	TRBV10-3	AISGGRAQETQY
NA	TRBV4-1	ASSRVIAGFSPLH